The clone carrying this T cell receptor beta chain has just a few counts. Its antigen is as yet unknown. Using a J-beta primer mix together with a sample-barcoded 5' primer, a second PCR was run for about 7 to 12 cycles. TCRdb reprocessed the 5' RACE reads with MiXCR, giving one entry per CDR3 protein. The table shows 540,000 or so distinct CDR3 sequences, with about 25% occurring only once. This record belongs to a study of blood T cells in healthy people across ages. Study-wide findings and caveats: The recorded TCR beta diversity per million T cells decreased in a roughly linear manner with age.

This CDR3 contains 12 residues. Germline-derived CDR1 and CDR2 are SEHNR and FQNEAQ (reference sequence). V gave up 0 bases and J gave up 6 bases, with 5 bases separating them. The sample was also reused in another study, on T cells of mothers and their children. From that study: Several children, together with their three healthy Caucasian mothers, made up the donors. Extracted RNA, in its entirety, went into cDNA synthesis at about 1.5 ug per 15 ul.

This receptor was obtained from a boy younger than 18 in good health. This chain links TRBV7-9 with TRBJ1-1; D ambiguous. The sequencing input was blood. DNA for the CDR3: TGTGCCAGCAGCTTAGCACAGTCTGAAGCTTTCTTT. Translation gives CASSLAQSEAFF.